Each of the 11 T cell receptor beta chains below was sequenced from the same sample in a study of blood T cell repertoires in COVID-19. The table came from immunoSEQ multiplex PCR; TCRdb's copy has only in-frame clones and leaves some out. This sample yields over 250,000 clones, of which 85% to 90% are seen a single time; 1.9% belongs to the top ten. Sequencing was performed on PBMCs or T cells enriched from blood (not recorded which). The receptors derive from a woman aged 55-70 years who had recovered from COVID-19.

V is TRBV5-1 and J is TRBJ2-3; maybe TRBD1 (6 bases). The ends were cut back, 0 bases at V and 3 bases at J, with 11 bases in the middle. In germline, CDR1 is SGHRS, CDR2 YFSETQ. The CDR3 sequence is 15 residues long. CDR3 DNA: TGCGCCAGCAGCTTGGGACGGACAGAGACAGATACGCAGTATTTT. This codes for CASSLGRTETDTQYF.

This sequence joins TRBV10-1 and TRBJ1-6; D call uncertain. The CDR3 covers 14 residues. V was trimmed by 1 base and J by 7 bases, leaving 8 bases between them. CDR1 is WNHNN and CDR2 is SYGVQD in the germline V gene (reference sequence). The DNA of the CDR3 is TGCGCCAGCAGTGAGTTCCACAAGAATTCACCCCTCCACTTT. Translation: CASSEFHKNSPLHF.

The chain combines TRBV4-2 with TRBJ2-2, with 8 nucleotides matching TRBD2. CDR1 is LGHNA, CDR2 YNFKEQ, per germline. V was clipped by 4 bases and J by 2 bases; unmatched bases: 12. The CDR3 has 18 amino acids. The CDR3: CASSLLPPLAGNTGELFF. CDR3 sequence (DNA): TGTGCCAGCAGCCTCCTCCCACCGCTAGCGGGCAACACCGGGGAGCTGTTTTTT.

The chain links TRBV19 to TRBJ2-2; no reliable D call. There are 11 residues in the CDR3. The germline V and J ends were trimmed by 8 bases and 7 bases, with 8 bases remaining between them. CDR1 LNHDA and CDR2 SQIVND come from the germline V gene (reference sequence). Here the CDR3 DNA reads TGTGCCAGTGCGGTTTTCGGGGAGCTGTTTTTT. Protein sequence: CASAVFGELFF.

This clone was found a few times. The rearrangement uses TRBV6-5 and TRBJ2-5; maybe TRBD2 (6 bases). Trimming pared 7 bases from V and 5 bases from J, leaving 17 bases between. Germline CDR1 MNHEY, CDR2 SVGAGI. The length of the CDR3 is 14 residues. Here the CDR3 DNA reads TGTGCCAGCACTCTACCGGGAGTAACGGAGACCCAGTACTTC. This gives the protein CASTLPGVTETQYF.

The chain couples TRBV15 to TRBJ1-1; 7 bases match TRBD1. Germline lookup yields CDR1 LNHNV and CDR2 YYDKDF (reference sequence). The CDR3 totals 16 residues. The V and J ends lost 2 bases and 8 bases, in that order; junction bases with no gene match: 14. CDR3 residues: CATSRPLGGIGGEAFF. CDR3 nucleotides: TGTGCCACCAGCAGACCCCTGGGGGGAATAGGGGGCGAAGCTTTCTTT.

The chain employs TRBV4-2 and TRBJ2-5, with 11 nucleotides matching TRBD1. CDR1 and CDR2 (germline): LGHNA, YNFKEQ. Losses at the gene ends were 4 bases for V and 5 bases for J; bases not matched to a gene: 9. The CDR3 extends over 16 amino acids. For the CDR3, the DNA is TGTGCCAGCAGCCCGGGGACAGGGGGTTTTTTCGAGACCCAGTACTTC. Translated, it gives CASSPGTGGFFETQYF.

The chain couples TRBV5-1 to TRBJ2-7, with D unresolved. CDR1 is SGHRS and CDR2 is YFSETQ in the germline V gene. With 0 bases removed from V and 5 bases from J, the gap between germline ends came to 12 bases. CDR3 size: 14 residues. The CDR3: CASSLESKSDEQYF. CDR3 in DNA: TGCGCCAGCAGCTTGGAAAGCAAAAGCGACGAGCAGTACTTC.

The rearrangement links TRBV13 to TRBJ2-1; 12 positions match TRBD2. The CDR3 contains 16 residues. Germline assignment: CDR1 PRHDT and CDR2 FYEKMQ (reference sequence). V dropped 5 bases and J dropped 6; count of bases not matched to a gene: 8. The DNA of the CDR3 is TGTGCCAGCAGCCCTAGCGGGAGGGCCGGAGCCAATGAGCAGTTCTTC. Translation gives CASSPSGRAGANEQFF. The full variable domain, in which reference TRBV13 and TRBJ2-1 provide the parts outside the CDR3, is AAGVIQSPRHLIKEKRETATLKCYPIPRHDTVYWYQQGPGQDPQFLISFYEKMQSDKGSIPDRFSAQQFSDYHSELNMSSLELGDSALYFCASSPSGRAGANEQFFGPGTRLTVL.

This clone was detected only once. The chain carries TRBV10-1 and TRBJ2-1; 12 bases are shared with TRBD2. This CDR3 has 17 amino acids. Germline lookup yields CDR1 WNHNN and CDR2 SYGVQD (reference sequence). The J segment lost 4 bases and the V segment lost 3 bases, leaving 7 bases of the junction unmatched. The CDR3, as DNA: TGCGCCAGCAGTGATCTAGCGGGAGGGCCCGGGTACAATGAGCAGTTCTTC. Protein product: CASSDLAGGPGYNEQFF.

For the CDR3, the DNA is TGTGCCAGCAGCGTAGGTGCGAGCCGAACTAATGAAAAACTGTTTTTT. Its translation is CASSVGASRTNEKLFF. V and J are TRBV9 and TRBJ1-4; D remains ambiguous. V was shortened by 0 bases and J by 1 base, with 10 bases between the two germline ends. The CDR3 sequence is 16 residues long. Germline lookup yields CDR1 SGDLS and CDR2 YYNGEE.